The 25 T cell receptor beta chains listed next were all sequenced from one sample in a study of patients and donors after allogeneic stem cell transplantation. MiXCR, run by TCRdb on the RT-PCR reads, gives a single entry per CDR3 protein. The data show 15,000 to 20,000 distinct CDR3 sequences, about 5% seen once. Sequencing input: blood, either unsorted or a sorted T cell fraction (not recorded which). Source of these receptors: a human donor who was either an allogeneic HSCT recipient or a stem cell or donor lymphocyte infusion donor (not recorded which). It is not recorded whose cells these are; they may come from a transplant donor.

Ten or more counts support this clonotype. The chain carries TRBV6-1 and TRBJ2-2, with D unresolved. This CDR3 region has 16 residues. Germline CDR1 reads MNHNS; CDR2 reads SASEGT. V was shortened by 6 bases and J by 0 bases, with 14 bases between the two germline ends. CDR3 protein: CASSPPRRTNTGELFF. The CDR3 DNA reads TGTGCCAGCAGCCCCCCCAGACGGACGAACACCGGGGAGCTGTTTTTT.

This clonotype was seen more than once but under ten times. J is TRBJ1-5 and V is TRBV3-1; D gene uncertain. Germline V CDR1 and CDR2: LGHDT, YNNKEL (reference sequence). The CDR3 has 16 amino acids. Trimming removed 4 bases from V and 0 bases from J, with 13 bases in between. The DNA for the CDR3 is TGTGCCAGCAGCCCCCGGGGTTGGTATAGCAATCAGCCCCAGCATTTT. It codes for CASSPRGWYSNQPQHF.

At least ten counts were recorded for this clonotype. This sequence joins TRBV5-1 and TRBJ2-7; D possibly corresponds to TRBD1 (5 bases). The germline gives CDR1 SGHRS, CDR2 YFSETQ. CDR3 length: 13 amino acids. V gave up 6 bases and J gave up 0 bases, with 10 bases separating them. The CDR3, as DNA: TGCGCCAGCAAAAAGGACAACTCCTACGAGCAGTACTTC. Protein product: CASKKDNSYEQYF.

This clonotype was recorded many times. The chain employs TRBV5-5 and TRBJ1-2; 7 bases are a match to TRBD1. J gave up 7 bases and V 4 bases, and 10 bases lay outside the gene matches. Germline CDR1 and CDR2: SGHKS and YYEKEE (reference sequence). There are 14 residues in the CDR3. In DNA form, the CDR3 reads TGTGCCAGCAGCCCGGACACAGGGGACCGTGGCTACACCTTC. It specifies CASSPDTGDRGYTF. Combining the CDR3 with reference TRBV5-5 and TRBJ1-2 gives the whole variable domain DAGVTQSPTHLIKTRGQQVTLRCSPISGHKSVSWYQQVLGQGPQFIFQYYEKEERGRGNFPDRFSARQFPNYSSELNVNALLLGDSALYLCASSPDTGDRGYTFGSGTRLTVV.

This clonotype was seen only a few times. J is TRBJ1-6 and V is TRBV7-9; D is unclear. Per the germline V gene, CDR1 is SEHNR and CDR2 is FQNEAQ (reference sequence). Trimming pared 1 base from V and 10 bases from J, leaving 11 bases between. The CDR3 covers 14 residues. The CDR3 DNA reads TGTGCCAGCAGCTTAGACGGCAGTGGCTCACCCCTCCACTTT. Translating gives CASSLDGSGSPLHF.

Points on this clonotype: It may be a read error: a sequence one base away is much more abundant. The genes are TRBV5-1 and TRBJ1-2, with 11 bases fitting TRBD1. This CDR3 comprises 14 residues. Germline values: CDR1 SGHRS, CDR2 YFSETQ. The V and J ends lost 3 bases and 4 bases, in that order; junction bases with no gene match: 2. The CDR3 bases are TGCGCCAGCAGCTCGGACAGGGGGCCCTATGGCTACACCTTC. Protein product: CASSSDRGPYGYTF.

The genes are TRBV5-4 and TRBJ2-4; 13 bases align to TRBD2. CDR3 length: 16 amino acids. Germline V lookup: CDR1 SGHNT, CDR2 YYREEE (reference sequence). V lost 4 bases, J lost 5 bases, and 6 bases stayed unmatched. CDR3 sequence reads: CASSTGLAGVENIQYF. The DNA for the CDR3 is TGTGCCAGCAGCACAGGACTAGCGGGAGTGGAAAACATTCAGTACTTC.

This clonotype was counted ten times or more. The chain has TRBV25-1 and TRBJ2-5; 14 bases fit TRBD2. Unmatched junction bases numbered 6, after V lost 6 bases and J lost 0 bases. CDR1 and CDR2 (germline): MGHDK, SYGVNS. The CDR3 loop spans 17 amino acids. For the CDR3, the DNA is TGTGCCAGCAGCGGGACTAGCGGGAGCCTGTACCAAGAGACCCAGTACTTC. This encodes CASSGTSGSLYQETQYF.

The table lists this clonotype with a few counts. This chain uses TRBV6-1 with TRBJ1-2; TRBD1 aligns across 7 bases. The CDR3 has 17 residues. CDR1 and CDR2 from the germline V gene are MNHNS and SASEGT. V was clipped by 5 bases and J by 7 bases; unmatched bases: 19. The CDR3 bases are TGTGCCAGCAGTAGGCGGGACAGAGGGAGCTCTATTCGTGGCTACACCTTC. Translation: CASSRRDRGSSIRGYTF.

This clonotype was seen ten or more times. The rearrangement links TRBV20-1 to TRBJ2-7; D remains ambiguous. There are 11 residues in the CDR3. V was shortened by 3 bases and J by 3 bases, with 6 bases between the two germline ends. Per germline, CDR1 DFQATT and CDR2 SNEGSKA (reference sequence). CDR3 in amino acids: CSASLDYEQYF. The CDR3 DNA follows: TGCAGTGCTAGTCTCGACTACGAGCAGTACTTC.

In this sample, this clonotype turned up many times. The chain is built from TRBV24-1 and TRBJ2-7; 10 bases map to TRBD1. Germline assignment: CDR1 KGHDR and CDR2 SFDVKD. This CDR3 has 16 amino acids. The V and J ends lost 4 bases and 2 bases, in that order; junction bases with no gene match: 7. CDR3 sequence reads: CATSDTRQGATYEQYF. The CDR3 coding sequence is TGTGCCACCAGTGACACGCGACAGGGGGCGACCTACGAGCAGTACTTC.

This clonotype appeared many times. V usage is TRBV19 and J usage is TRBJ1-1; TRBD1 matches at 7 bases. The CDR3 contains 15 residues. Germline trimming cut 5 bases from V and 3 bases from J; bases unmatched to any gene: 9. The V gene's germline CDR1 is LNHDA and CDR2 SQIVND (reference sequence). The CDR3 is CASSSIKTGYTEAFF. The CDR3 DNA follows: TGTGCCAGTAGTTCGATCAAGACAGGGTACACTGAAGCTTTCTTT.

This chain joins TRBV18 and TRBJ2-3; a weak D match, TRBD2 (6 bases). Germline CDR1 KGHSH, CDR2 LQKENI. V gave up 8 bases and J gave up 2 bases, with 17 bases separating them. CDR3 length: 15 amino acids. For the CDR3, the DNA is TGTGCCAGCCGAATAGACGGGAGCTCCACAGATACGCAGTATTTT. This sequence encodes CASRIDGSSTDTQYF.

The rearrangement joins TRBV7-2 to TRBJ1-2, with 10 bases fitting TRBD1. Germline V gives CDR1 SGHTA, CDR2 FQGNSA. The CDR3 loop spans 17 amino acids. J lost 5 bases, V lost 5 bases, and 14 bases had no gene match. CDR3 protein: CASSPHLRQGAEYGYTF. The DNA of the CDR3 is TGTGCCAGCAGCCCGCACCTCAGACAGGGGGCCGAATATGGCTACACCTTC. Drawing the rest from reference TRBV7-2 and TRBJ1-2, the complete variable domain is GAGVSQSPSNKVTEKGKDVELRCDPISGHTALYWYRQSLGQGLEFLIYFQGNSAPDKSGLPSDRFSAERTGGSVSTLTIQRTQQEDSAVYLCASSPHLRQGAEYGYTFGSGTRLTVV.

This clonotype has at least ten counts. The limits of the CDR3 on the DNA are not certain, so only TCRdb's listed CDR3 is given. The gene calls are TRBV7-5 and TRBJ2-5; the table's D call TRBD2 went unverified against the DNA. TRBV7-5 represents a pseudogene. The CDR3 is 17 amino acids long, termini counted. Here the CDR3 reads CISVSEAPTSLQETQYF.

This clonotype occurred many times. V usage is TRBV19 and J usage is TRBJ1-6; 8 positions match TRBD1. V trimming: 6 bases; J trimming: 13 bases; junction bases outside the gene matches: 11. CDR3 length: 14 amino acids. Germline CDR1 reads LNHDA; CDR2 reads SQIVND (reference sequence). DNA for the CDR3: TGTGCCAGTAGACTGCAGGGGGCCCGTTCGCCCCTCCACTTT. Residues: CASRLQGARSPLHF.

This clonotype was seen at least ten times. The chain employs TRBV28 and TRBJ1-1; D gene uncertain. V was shortened by 4 bases and J by 5 bases, with 11 bases between the two germline ends. Germline CDR1 and CDR2: MDHEN and SYDVKM. This CDR3 has 13 residues. In nucleotides, the CDR3 is TGTGCCAGCAGTTCCAAGTCGGGGACTGAAGCTTTCTTT. Protein: CASSSKSGTEAFF. Combining the CDR3 with reference TRBV28 and TRBJ1-1 gives the whole variable domain DVKVTQSSRYLVKRTGEKVFLECVQDMDHENMFWYRQDPGLGLRLIYFSYDVKMKEKGDIPEGYSVSREKKERFSLILESASTNQTSMYLCASSSKSGTEAFFGQGTRLTVV.

This clonotype is categorized as medium-sized (0.01 to 0.1%). The gene calls are TRBV10-3 and TRBJ2-7, with 7 nucleotides matching TRBD1. CDR1 and CDR2 (germline): ENHRY, SYGVKD. With 0 bases clipped from V and 0 bases from J, the junction kept 8 bases outside the gene matches. This CDR3 comprises 17 residues. The CDR3: CAISESIGGGDSYEQYF. DNA for the CDR3: TGTGCCATCAGTGAGTCGATAGGGGGCGGAGACTCCTACGAGCAGTACTTC.

This clonotype was detected a few times. The chain combines TRBV27 with TRBJ2-3, with a tentative D call TRBD2 (6 bases). The length of the CDR3 is 16 residues. The germline V gene has CDR1 MNHEY and CDR2 SMNVEV (reference sequence). Trimming removed 5 bases from V and 2 bases from J, with 17 bases in between. CDR3 sequence reads: CASSLIGGAATDTQYF. In DNA, the CDR3 is TGTGCCAGCAGTCTTATCGGGGGAGCGGCCACAGATACGCAGTATTTT.

The table lists this clonotype with many counts. The chain couples TRBV7-9 to TRBJ2-5, with D perhaps matching TRBD1 (5 bases). This CDR3 has 15 amino acids. V was cut by 1 base and J by 0 bases, with 9 bases left in between. Germline V gives CDR1 SEHNR, CDR2 FQNEAQ (reference sequence). This chain's CDR3 is CASSLDPGNQETQYF. The CDR3 nucleotides read TGTGCCAGCAGCTTAGACCCAGGGAACCAAGAGACCCAGTACTTC.

This clonotype turned up a few times. V is TRBV11-2 and J is TRBJ2-5; 7 bases align to TRBD2. CDR1 is SGHAT and CDR2 is FQNNGV in the germline V gene. The CDR3 contains 14 residues. V lost 4 bases, J lost 5 bases, and 7 bases stayed unmatched. The CDR3 is CASSWGGGWETQYF. CDR3 DNA: TGTGCCAGCAGCTGGGGGGGGGGTTGGGAGACCCAGTACTTC.

This clonotype has at least ten counts. The V call is TRBV20-1, the J call TRBJ2-2; 7 nucleotides agree with TRBD2. V gave up 0 bases and J gave up 5 bases; unmatched junction bases: 12. Germline loops: CDR1 DFQATT, CDR2 SNEGSKA (reference sequence). This CDR3 is 17 amino acids long. The CDR3 reads CSARDLRGAGYTGELFF. The CDR3 bases are TGCAGTGCTAGAGATCTTCGCGGAGCGGGATATACCGGGGAGCTGTTTTTT.

The chain carries TRBV15 and TRBJ2-2; D might be TRBD1 (5 bases). Trimming took off 1 base at V and 4 bases at J, with 13 bases between the two ends. The CDR3 has 16 residues. Germline V gene lookup returns CDR1 LNHNV and CDR2 YYDKDF (reference sequence). The CDR3 loop reads CATSRGQGSSTGELFF. The CDR3 nucleotides are TGTGCCACCAGCAGAGGGCAGGGTTCCTCCACCGGGGAGCTGTTTTTT.

In this sample, this clonotype turned up a few times. The rearrangement joins TRBV18 to TRBJ2-3; D call uncertain. Germline CDR1 and CDR2: KGHSH and LQKENI. Between the trimmed V and J ends, which lost 2 bases and 4 bases, there was a span of 4 bases. This CDR3 spans 12 amino acids. CDR3 in amino acids: CASSPVPDTQYF. In DNA form, the CDR3 reads TGTGCCAGCTCACCAGTTCCAGATACGCAGTATTTT.

The sample holds many counts of this clonotype. The chain employs TRBV11-2 and TRBJ2-3; the D gene is possibly TRBD2 (6 bases). Germline lookup yields CDR1 SGHAT and CDR2 FQNNGV. The CDR3 covers 14 residues. Deletions cut 5 bases from V and 6 bases from J, with 15 bases between. The DNA for the CDR3 is TGTGCCAGCAGCGCAAGCGGGCGAACGGATACGCAGTATTTT. It is translated as CASSASGRTDTQYF.